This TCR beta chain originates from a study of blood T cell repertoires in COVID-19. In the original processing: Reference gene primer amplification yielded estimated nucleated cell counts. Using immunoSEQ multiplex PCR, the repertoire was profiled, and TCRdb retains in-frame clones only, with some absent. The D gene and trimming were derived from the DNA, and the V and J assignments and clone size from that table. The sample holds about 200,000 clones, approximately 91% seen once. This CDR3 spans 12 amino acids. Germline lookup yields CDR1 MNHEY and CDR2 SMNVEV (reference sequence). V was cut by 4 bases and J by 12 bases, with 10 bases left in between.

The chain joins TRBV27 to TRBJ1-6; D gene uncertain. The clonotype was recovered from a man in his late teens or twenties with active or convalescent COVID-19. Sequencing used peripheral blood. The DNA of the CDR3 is TGTGCCAGCAGTTCAAAACTAGGACCCCTCCACTTT. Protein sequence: CASSSKLGPLHF.